The text below deals with one TCR beta chain. Its matching antigen is unknown. This CDR3 contains 14 residues. CDR1 is SGHAT, CDR2 FQNNGV, per germline. Trimming took 6 bases from V and 5 from J; bases not matched to a gene: 3. This sample was taken from a study of T cell responses to AZD1222 COVID-19 vaccine. Study results and caveats: At baseline, just five or six AZD1222 recipients tested seropositive. Vaccine-related CD4 TCRs covered spike, predominating at 160-218 and 743-854. Donors, mostly white British, included more females; clonal diversity was possibly underestimated.

Measured with immunoSEQ multiplex PCR; TCRdb has only the in-frame clones, and not every one. Among roughly 76,000 clones listed, roughly 85% were seen once. The sequence derives from an adult in good health. The V and J genes are TRBV11-2 and TRBJ2-3; 12 bases align to TRBD2. The sample here was peripheral blood, taken on day 0 of AZD1222 vaccination. CDR3 DNA sequence: TGTGCCAGCAGTACTAGCGGGGGGATAGATACGCAGTATTTT. This translates into CASSTSGGIDTQYF. Filled out from reference TRBV11-2 and TRBJ2-3, the complete variable domain reads EAGVAQSPRYKIIEKRQSVAFWCNPISGHATLYWYQQILGQGPKLLIQFQNNGVVDDSQLPKDRFSAERLKGVDSTLKIQPAKLEDSAVYLCASSTSGGIDTQYFGPGTRLTVL.